This TCR beta chain is from a study of CD8 T cells in Susac syndrome. RNA amounts of about 0.5 to 1 ug underwent reverse transcription with random hexamers. Across 54 Vbeta and 13 Jbeta, TCR beta CDR3 was amplified with immunoSEQ multiplex PCR. Using its own MiXCR run on the immunoSEQ multiplex PCR reads, TCRdb lists one record per CDR3 protein. The table includes 180,000 or so distinct CDR3 sequences, about 95% detected once. The CDR3 is 14 residues long. Germline V gene data show CDR1 as SQVTM and CDR2 as ANQGSEA. The germline V and J ends were trimmed by 4 bases and 6 bases, with 19 bases remaining between them. Sequencing of TCR beta, carried out with a high-throughput approach, was applied to CD8+ and CD4+ T cells from the blood. Healthy donors were controls matched for age and sex.

This clonotype was obtained from a human donor in good health. The sequencing input was CD4+ T cells from PBMCs. V gene TRBV29-1 combines with J gene TRBJ2-7; possibly TRBD2 for D (6 bases). The CDR3 reads CSVAGLPGNSEQYF. The CDR3 DNA follows: TGCAGCGTTGCCGGACTACCCGGGAATAGCGAGCAGTACTTC.